This T cell receptor beta chain was recovered during a study of graft-versus-host responses after intestinal transplantation. Study details: Anti-thymocyte globulin induction preceded approximately three years of tacrolimus and steroid maintenance in all recipients.

Data came from immunoSEQ multiplex PCR; TCRdb stores just in-frame clones and leaves some out. The profile shows over 100,000 clones, around 94% of them singletons. For this clone: Its antigen is currently unknown.

CDR1 and CDR2 (germline): SGHRS, YFSETQ. V lost 5 bases, J lost 3 bases, and 9 bases stayed unmatched. The CDR3 loop spans 15 amino acids. The J gene is TRBJ2-3, the V gene TRBV5-1; 7 bases agree with TRBD1. This clonotype originated in a human donor who was the organ donor for an intestinal transplant. This material consisted of unstimulated CD4+ T cells sorted from spleen or lymph node cells, taken before transplant. The CDR3 nucleotides are TGCGCCAGCAGTTCGTCCGGGACAGAGACAGATACGCAGTATTTT. The encoded protein is CASSSSGTETDTQYF.